This T cell receptor (beta chain) was recorded in a study of T cells after yellow fever vaccination. The study made its TCR cDNA through 5'RACE template switching. That step introduced a universal primer site along with UMIs. TCRdb re-called the 5' RACE reads with MiXCR, one entry per CDR3 protein. The table lists 620,000 or so distinct CDR3 sequences, 17% of them singletons. The CDR3 spans 15 residues. Germline assignment: CDR1 SNHLY and CDR2 FYNNEI. V lost 3 bases to trimming and J lost 3 bases, with 14 bases between them. As for this clonotype: Its antigen is not identified.

General study points: The booster response re-showed most primary clones: more than 95% CD4, approximately 86% CD8. A weaker secondary response peaked on day 5, the primary on day 15. Overall, a small share of clonotypes was seen in both CD4 and CD8 compartments.

This receptor was taken from a man aged 18-30 years who received the YFV17D yellow fever vaccine. V is TRBV2 and J is TRBJ1-1, with a possible D match to TRBD1 (5 bases). Sequencing was performed on PBMCs, taken less than 6 days after the first yellow fever vaccination. CDR3 loop: CASSDQGIGYTEAFF. Written as DNA, the CDR3 is TGTGCCAGCAGTGACCAGGGAATAGGGTACACTGAAGCTTTCTTT. Using reference TRBV2 and TRBJ1-1 for the parts outside the CDR3, the full variable domain is EPEVTQTPSHQVTQMGQEVILRCVPISNHLYFYWYRQILGQKVEFLVSFYNNEISEKSEIFDDQFSVERPDGSNFTLKIRSTKLEDSAMYFCASSDQGIGYTEAFFGQGTRLTVV.